These T cell receptor beta chains were read from a single sample in a study of early T cells in non-severe SARS-CoV-2 infection. MiXCR, applied by TCRdb to the 5' RACE reads, yields one record per CDR3 protein. The sample has about 63,000 distinct CDR3 sequences, 10% to 15% seen once. The sequenced sample was whole blood. Receptor source: an adult who was a healthcare worker with PCR-confirmed SARS-CoV-2 infection or an uninfected control (not recorded which). Both conserved end residues are trimmed from each CDR3. D genes are given only for firm matches. A clone size is listed for some rows: how often the clone was seen (once, few, many), or a class if it is expanded.

TRBV10-3	TRBD1	many	TRBJ1-1	AIGGQGRNTEAF
TRBV12-3/TRBV12-4	TRBD1	many	TRBJ2-3	ASRTGTDTQY
TRBV7-9	.	many	TRBJ1-1	ASTPPGWNTEAF
TRBV10-3	.	many	TRBJ2-3	AIRGTVGTDTQY
TRBV12-5	.	many	TRBJ1-1	ASGSQGWGAF
TRBV14	.	many	TRBJ1-2	ASSQGPNYGYT
TRBV10-3	.	many	TRBJ2-2	AISSSWATNTGELF
TRBV11-2	TRBD1	many	TRBJ2-6	ASITARQGSSGANVLT
TRBV6-2/TRBV6-3	TRBD1	many	TRBJ2-3	ASKGTGTDTQY
TRBV5-1	TRBD1	many	TRBJ1-6	ASSLAGQESSYNSPLH
TRBV4-3	.	few	TRBJ2-2	ASSQGVGYLAGELF
TRBV7-8	.	many	TRBJ2-7	ASSPLEVGLDRFYEQY
TRBV14	.	many	TRBJ1-5	ASSQVGGQPQH
TRBV5-5	.	.	TRBJ1-1	ASSTGYTEAF
TRBV7-9	TRBD1	.	TRBJ2-5	ASSFYDRGEETQY
TRBV4-2	.	many	TRBJ1-1	ASSRARKPENTEAF
TRBV9	.	few	TRBJ2-1	ASSVGRSVNEQF
TRBV4-2	.	.	TRBJ1-2	ASSSKFEREYYGYT
TRBV10-3	TRBD1	many	TRBJ2-3	AISDPGGSTDTQY
TRBV29-1	.	many	TRBJ2-3	SARERISTQY
TRBV7-9	.	few	TRBJ1-1	ASSLNGGEAF
TRBV7-9	.	.	TRBJ2-2	ASSLAPLAGAGELF
TRBV2	.	few	TRBJ2-3	ASSFSGRTDTQY
TRBV29-1	TRBD2	few	TRBJ2-5	SVIGLAVQETQY
TRBV20-1	TRBD1	.	TRBJ2-4	SASPSTGNKNIQY
TRBV3-1	.	many	TRBJ2-3	ASSQDAGFSTDTQY
TRBV7-9	.	.	TRBJ2-1	ASSLEGTGAIYNEQF
TRBV6-2/TRBV6-3	.	medium-sized	TRBJ1-1	ASSYGGTEAF
TRBV10-2	TRBD2	many	TRBJ2-1	ASRLAGGSSYNEQF
TRBV9	.	.	TRBJ1-2	ASSVAGALNYGYT
TRBV18	TRBD2	.	TRBJ2-7	ASSPGRGRVHEQY
TRBV7-2	.	many	TRBJ2-7	ASSLISDTYEQY
TRBV5-4	.	.	TRBJ2-7	ASSPTTSPAQEQY
TRBV7-2	.	many	TRBJ2-1	ASSLRISSSYNEQF
TRBV12-3/TRBV12-4	.	.	TRBJ2-7	ASSPIRQEIGSSGSYEQY
TRBV11-2	.	many	TRBJ2-5	ASSLSNRRQETQY
TRBV10-1	.	many	TRBJ2-3	ASSGPGLGTDTQY
TRBV2	.	.	TRBJ1-2	ASSEYGGLGYGYT
TRBV2	.	many	TRBJ2-3	ASSARTVIITDTQY
TRBV2	TRBD1	many	TRBJ2-5	ATTRGQWETQY
TRBV9	.	many	TRBJ1-1	ASSVEGAGITEAF
TRBV7-8	.	many	TRBJ1-2	ASSSHWAPGEYGYT